The 22 T cell receptor beta chains below come from one sample, sequenced in a study of early T cells in non-severe SARS-CoV-2 infection. TCRdb redid the calling of the 5' RACE reads with MiXCR, one entry per CDR3 protein. The sample has under 85,000 distinct CDR3 sequences, roughly an eighth seen once. Sequences were obtained from whole blood. The source of these receptors is an adult who was a healthcare worker with PCR-confirmed SARS-CoV-2 infection or an uninfected control (not recorded which).

At least ten counts were recorded for this clonotype. The chain recombines TRBV5-4 with TRBJ2-1; D is uncertain. Germline loops: CDR1 SGHNT, CDR2 YYREEE (reference sequence). V shed 1 base and J shed 0 bases, with 11 bases lying between them. The CDR3 contains 16 residues. CDR3 sequence (DNA): TGTGCCAGCAGCTTGAGCGCAGGTACCTCCTACAATGAGCAGTTCTTC. Its translation: CASSLSAGTSYNEQFF.

This clonotype was seen ten or more times. This chain joins TRBV2 and TRBJ1-5; D remains ambiguous. The CDR3 is 12 amino acids. CDR1 SNHLY and CDR2 FYNNEI come from the germline V gene. V lost 3 bases to trimming and J lost 0 bases, with 0 bases between them. CDR3 sequence reads: CASSDSNQPQHF. CDR3 nucleotide sequence: TGTGCCAGCAGTGATAGCAATCAGCCCCAGCATTTT.

This clonotype was seen many times. The genes are TRBV30 and TRBJ2-1, with TRBD2 as a possible D gene (5 bases). The CDR3 is 15 residues long. CDR1 GTSNPN and CDR2 SVGIG come from the germline V gene (reference sequence). Trimming removed 0 bases at V and 4 bases at J, with 13 bases between. CDR3 loop: CAWSVGPRAYNEQFF. CDR3 nucleotide sequence: TGTGCCTGGAGTGTAGGGCCGCGGGCGTACAATGAGCAGTTCTTC.

This clonotype was recorded at least ten times. This chain uses TRBV3-1 with TRBJ2-1, with TRBD2 as a possible D gene (5 bases). Germline V gives CDR1 LGHDT, CDR2 YNNKEL (reference sequence). The CDR3 has 13 residues. V was shortened by 4 bases and J by 6 bases, with 10 bases between the two germline ends. The CDR3 bases are TGTGCCAGCAGCCCGAGGGAGAGCAATGAGCAGTTCTTC. Residues: CASSPRESNEQFF.

On this clonotype itself: A junction boundary mismatches the germline segment, possibly from a read error. This chain connects TRBV12-3 or TRBV12-4 to TRBJ2-2; D remains unclear. CDR3 size: 15 residues. For the CDR3, the DNA is TGTGCCAGCAGTTGGGGTCTTGGGAACCCCGGGGAGCTGTTTTTT. Translation: CASSWGLGNPGELFF.

This clonotype appeared a few times. The chain is built from TRBV12-3 or TRBV12-4 and TRBJ2-3; D is uncertain. Trimming stripped 2 bases from V and 4 bases from J, with 4 bases between. The CDR3 totals 12 residues. CDR3 in amino acids: CASSLRADTQYF. As DNA, the CDR3 is TGTGCCAGCAGTTTAAGGGCAGATACGCAGTATTTT.

The V and J genes are TRBV30 and TRBJ2-3; D gene unclear. The germline CDR1 and CDR2 sequences are GTSNPN and SVGIG (reference sequence). The CDR3 is 15 residues long. The V and J ends lost 0 bases and 0 bases respectively, with 10 bases between them. The DNA of the CDR3 is TGTGCCTGGAGTGTAGGAGCCCCAAGCACAGATACGCAGTATTTT. This gives the protein CAWSVGAPSTDTQYF.

The CDR3 DNA is TGTGCCAGCTCACCACTTCCCCAGGACAGGGCTTTGAGTGGGGATTCACCCCTCCACTTT. It codes for CASSPLPQDRALSGDSPLHF. The V gene is TRBV18, the J gene TRBJ1-6; TRBD1 matches 8 bases. The CDR3 is made up of 20 amino acids. Unmatched junction bases numbered 19, after V lost 1 base and J lost 8 bases. The germline gives CDR1 KGHSH, CDR2 LQKENI.

This clonotype occurred a few times. The V and J genes are TRBV7-6 and TRBJ2-7; TRBD2 is a possible D gene (5 bases). Germline CDR1 and CDR2: SGHVS and FNYEAQ. This CDR3 is 13 amino acids long. V was trimmed by 1 base and J by 3 bases, leaving 7 bases between them. CDR3 coding DNA: TGTGCCAGCAGCTTAGGACTACTCTACGAGCAGTACTTC. Translation: CASSLGLLYEQYF.

In its sample, this clonotype was seen many times. The chain has TRBV6-5 and TRBJ2-1; TRBD1 agrees at 9 bases. The J segment lost 3 bases and the V segment lost 2 bases, leaving 8 bases of the junction unmatched. The CDR3 length is 17 residues. The germline CDR1 and CDR2 sequences are MNHEY and SVGAGI. For the CDR3, the DNA is TGTGCCAGCAGTTACCAGAAACAGGGGGCGGTCTACAATGAGCAGTTCTTC. Translated, it gives CASSYQKQGAVYNEQFF.

This chain joins TRBV7-6 and TRBJ2-7; D perhaps matches TRBD1 (5 bases). Trimming shortened V by 5 bases and J by 0 bases, and 11 bases separated the two germline ends. CDR1 and CDR2 (germline): SGHVS, FNYEAQ. The CDR3 sequence is 14 residues long. CDR3 sequence reads: CASSIDRFSYEQYF. CDR3 DNA: TGTGCCAGCAGCATAGACAGATTCTCCTACGAGCAGTACTTC. Full variable domain (missing parts from reference TRBV7-6 and TRBJ2-7): GAGVSQSPRYKVTKRGQDVALRCDPISGHVSLYWYRQALGQGPEFLTYFNYEAQQDKSGLPNDRFSAERPEGSISTLTIQRTEQRDSAMYRCASSIDRFSYEQYFGPGTRLTVT.

The V gene is TRBV20-1, the J gene TRBJ2-3; 9 bases map to TRBD2. The germline V gene encodes CDR1 DFQATT and CDR2 SNEGSKA (reference sequence). V dropped 4 bases and J dropped 1; count of bases not matched to a gene: 9. The CDR3 totals 16 residues. The CDR3 protein is CSATSLAGWRTDTQYF. CDR3 nucleotides: TGCAGTGCTACGTCCCTAGCGGGATGGCGCACAGATACGCAGTATTTT.

V and J are TRBV11-3 and TRBJ1-6; D not resolved. This CDR3 region has 14 residues. V lost 0 bases and J 6 bases, leaving 6 bases between the germline ends. Germline lookup yields CDR1 SGHNT and CDR2 YENEEA. The CDR3 loop reads CASSLDASNSPLHF. CDR3 DNA: TGTGCCAGCAGCTTAGATGCCAGTAATTCACCCCTCCACTTT.

This clonotype showed up many times. This chain connects TRBV29-1 to TRBJ2-1; 11 bases align to TRBD2. Germline loops: CDR1 SQVTM, CDR2 ANQGSEA. This CDR3 contains 12 residues. With 6 bases clipped from V and 7 bases from J, the junction kept 2 bases outside the gene matches. CDR3 in DNA: TGCAGCGTAATAGCGGGGGGGAATGAGCAGTTCTTC. Its protein product is CSVIAGGNEQFF.

This clonotype was recorded a few times. The gene calls are TRBV5-1 and TRBJ2-7; D tentatively reads TRBD1 or TRBD2 (5 bases each). V was clipped by 2 bases and J by 4 bases, with 13 bases between them. CDR3 length: 14 residues. The V gene's germline CDR1 is SGHRS and CDR2 YFSETQ. CDR3 loop: CASSFGDGQYEQYF. The CDR3 DNA follows: TGCGCCAGCAGCTTTGGGGACGGGCAGTACGAGCAGTACTTC.

The chain recombines TRBV27 with TRBJ2-7; possibly TRBD1 or TRBD2 for D (5 bases each). Per germline, CDR1 MNHEY and CDR2 SMNVEV (reference sequence). This CDR3 is built from 16 residues. V lost 4 bases to trimming and J lost 2 bases, with 18 bases between them. The CDR3 reads CASSSTPPGTAYEQYF. In DNA, the CDR3 is TGTGCCAGCAGTTCAACCCCCCCGGGGACCGCCTACGAGCAGTACTTC.

Many counts were recorded for this clonotype. The chain employs TRBV9 and TRBJ1-2; 8 bases are a match to TRBD1. The CDR3 spans 13 residues. Germline CDR1 reads SGDLS; CDR2 reads YYNGEE. The V and J ends lost 0 bases and 7 bases, in that order; junction bases with no gene match: 2. The DNA of the CDR3 is TGTGCCAGCAGCGTAGAGACAGGGGCTGGCTACACCTTC. Translation gives CASSVETGAGYTF.

The chain combines TRBV29-1 with TRBJ2-1; TRBD1 agrees at 10 bases. J was trimmed by 4 bases and V by 2 bases; bases with no gene match: 11. The CDR3 spans 17 residues. Germline CDR1 reads SQVTM; CDR2 reads ANQGSEA. The CDR3 DNA is TGCAGCGTTGAATCCCGAGTGGGGACAGGGGAATACAATGAGCAGTTCTTC. Protein product: CSVESRVGTGEYNEQFF.

This clonotype was recorded only once. A much bigger clone sits one base away, suggesting this may be a read error. This chain links TRBV7-2 with TRBJ2-1; D remains ambiguous. V was cut by 1 base and J by 10 bases, with 11 bases left in between. The germline V gene has CDR1 SGHTA and CDR2 FQGNSA. CDR3 length equals 13 residues. Written as DNA, the CDR3 is TGTGCCAGCAGCTTAGGCGGCTCGAGGGAGCAGTTCTTC. Its protein is CASSLGGSREQFF.

Ten or more counts support this clonotype. The chain uses TRBV28 and TRBJ2-1; 7 bases line up with TRBD2. There are 15 residues in the CDR3. CDR1 and CDR2 (germline): MDHEN, SYDVKM. The V and J ends lost 7 bases and 10 bases, in that order; junction bases with no gene match: 16. In nucleotides, the CDR3 is TGTGCCAGCACCATCCTAAACGGGAGGCCCGGGGAGCAGTTCTTC. This encodes CASTILNGRPGEQFF.

The chain has TRBV21-1 and TRBJ2-7; the D call of TRBD1 is as the table states it, not checked on the DNA. TRBV21-1 is annotated as a pseudogene. There are 17 residues in the CDR3. CDR3 sequence: CASSQPGQGGVSYEQYF. CDR3 in DNA: TGTGCCAGCAGCCAACCGGGACAGGGAGGCGTCTCCTACGAGCAGTACTTC.

This clonotype was recorded once. The V and J genes are TRBV2 and TRBJ2-5, with D hard to call. The germline V and J ends were trimmed by 6 bases and 0 bases, with 11 bases remaining between them. CDR3 size: 14 residues. Germline V gene sequence: CDR1 SNHLY, CDR2 FYNNEI. The chain's CDR3 is CASSDTAYQETQYF. In nucleotides, the CDR3 is TGTGCCAGCAGCGATACAGCGTACCAAGAGACCCAGTACTTC.